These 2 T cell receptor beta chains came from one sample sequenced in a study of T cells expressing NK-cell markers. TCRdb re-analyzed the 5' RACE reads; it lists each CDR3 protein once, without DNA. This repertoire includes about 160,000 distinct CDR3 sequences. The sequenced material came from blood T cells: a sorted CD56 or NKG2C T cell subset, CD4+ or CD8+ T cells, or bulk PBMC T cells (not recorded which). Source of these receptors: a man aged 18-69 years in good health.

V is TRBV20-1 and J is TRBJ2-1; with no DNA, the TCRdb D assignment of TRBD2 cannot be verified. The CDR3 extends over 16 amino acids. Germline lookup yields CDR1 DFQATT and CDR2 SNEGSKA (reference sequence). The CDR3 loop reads CSARVWTNLSVDEQFF.

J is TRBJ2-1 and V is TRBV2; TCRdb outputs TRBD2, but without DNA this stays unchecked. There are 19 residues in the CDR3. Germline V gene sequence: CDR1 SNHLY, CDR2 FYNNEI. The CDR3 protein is CASSPGGTSGGAGYNEQFF.